Below are 26 T cell receptor beta chains sequenced from a single sample in a study of T-cell memory formation after mild COVID-19. TCRdb re-derived calls from the 5' RACE reads in MiXCR, one entry per CDR3 protein. The sample comprises around 340,000 distinct CDR3 sequences, approximately 14% of which are singletons, and about a fifth rests with the top ten. Sequenced sample: PBMCs or a T cell subset sorted from them (not recorded which). The source is a man younger than 35 who had mild COVID-19 (a few samples of this study predate the infection). Cell type and time point are not known.

This clonotype was seen once. The chain recombines TRBV3-1 with TRBJ2-3; 7 positions agree with TRBD2. CDR3 length: 15 amino acids. The junction had 4 bases not matched to a gene; V was cut back by 3 bases and J by 1 base. Germline CDR1 LGHDT, CDR2 YNNKEL (reference sequence). The CDR3 loop reads CASSQNAGGTDTQYF. CDR3 nucleotide sequence: TGTGCCAGCAGCCAGAACGCGGGGGGCACAGATACGCAGTATTTT.

This sequence joins TRBV20-1 and TRBJ2-1; D gene uncertain. The V and J ends lost 4 bases and 12 bases respectively, with 10 bases between them. This CDR3 has 10 amino acids. CDR1 is DFQATT and CDR2 is SNEGSKA in the germline V gene (reference sequence). The CDR3 sequence is CSANERPQFF. The CDR3 DNA follows: TGCAGTGCTAATGAGCGTCCGCAGTTCTTC.

This clonotype has just a few counts. This chain joins TRBV12-3 or TRBV12-4 and TRBJ1-1; unclear D gene. This CDR3 has 15 residues. V was pared by 3 bases and J by 3 bases, with 14 bases between. CDR3 sequence reads: CASSFSGGYYTEAFF. CDR3 nucleotides: TGTGCCAGCAGTTTTTCTGGAGGCTATTACACTGAAGCTTTCTTT.

This chain uses TRBV5-1 with TRBJ2-7, with 13 bases matching TRBD2. CDR1 SGHRS and CDR2 YFSETQ come from the germline V gene. The CDR3 has 17 amino acids. Trimming took 4 bases from V and 3 from J; bases not matched to a gene: 10. The CDR3 DNA reads as TGCGCCAGCAGCGGGGGGACTAGCGGGGCGTCTAGCTACGAGCAGTACTTC. It yields the protein CASSGGTSGASSYEQYF.

This clonotype was counted ten times or more. The chain joins TRBV3-1 to TRBJ2-7; D is uncertain. Deletions cut 0 bases from V and 8 bases from J, with 11 bases between. This CDR3 has 13 amino acids. The germline CDR1 and CDR2 sequences are LGHDT and YNNKEL (reference sequence). Here the CDR3 DNA reads TGTGCCAGCAGCCAAGATCCTCTTACGAAGCAGTACTTC. This sequence encodes CASSQDPLTKQYF.

This rearrangement joins TRBV7-2 to TRBJ1-3; D not resolved. This CDR3 is built from 15 residues. Deletions cut 5 bases from V and 0 bases from J, with 11 bases between. Germline CDR1 SGHTA, CDR2 FQGNSA. The CDR3 region is CASSGRADSGNTIYF. The CDR3 nucleotides read TGTGCCAGCAGCGGGCGGGCGGACTCTGGAAACACCATATATTTT. The whole variable domain, filled in from reference TRBV7-2 and TRBJ1-3, reads GAGVSQSPSNKVTEKGKDVELRCDPISGHTALYWYRQSLGQGLEFLIYFQGNSAPDKSGLPSDRFSAERTGGSVSTLTIQRTQQEDSAVYLCASSGRADSGNTIYFGEGSWLTVV.

The sample holds a few counts of this clonotype. This chain joins TRBV4-3 and TRBJ1-6; maybe TRBD1 (6 bases). Germline loops: CDR1 LGHNA, CDR2 YSLEER. This CDR3 comprises 16 residues. V lost 2 bases and J 0 bases, leaving 8 bases between the germline ends. CDR3 nucleotide sequence: TGCGCCAGCAGCCAAAGGGGGGGCTCCTATAATTCACCCCTCCACTTT. It codes for CASSQRGGSYNSPLHF.

The V gene is TRBV13, the J gene TRBJ2-2; weak D call: TRBD1 (6 bases). V was cut by 5 bases and J by 7 bases, with 14 bases left in between. The CDR3 consists of 14 residues. Germline lookup yields CDR1 PRHDT and CDR2 FYEKMQ (reference sequence). The CDR3 nucleotides are TGTGCCAGCAGCGAAACAGGGATGTTCGGGGAGCTGTTTTTT. This gives the protein CASSETGMFGELFF.

This clonotype was detected only a few times. This chain links TRBV12-3 or TRBV12-4 with TRBJ1-5, with 10 bases fitting TRBD1. The CDR3 covers 15 residues. V shed 5 bases and J 4 bases; nucleotides not matched to a gene: 5. The chain's CDR3 is CASSRTGGRNQPQHF. CDR3 DNA sequence: TGTGCCAGCAGTCGGACAGGGGGGAGAAATCAGCCCCAGCATTTT.

The rearrangement uses TRBV4-1 and TRBJ2-3; D unclear. Germline V gene sequence: CDR1 MGHRA, CDR2 YSYEKL. CDR3 length: 13 residues. V shed 0 bases and J shed 10 bases, with 11 bases lying between them. The DNA for the CDR3 is TGCGCCAGCAGCCAAGACCACAGAGCCGCGCAGTATTTT. It translates to CASSQDHRAAQYF.

V usage is TRBV6-5 and J usage is TRBJ1-2; a weak D match, TRBD1 (5 bases). Trimming stripped 6 bases from V and 5 bases from J, with 10 bases between. Germline loops: CDR1 MNHEY, CDR2 SVGAGI. The CDR3 runs 12 residues. CDR3 sequence (DNA): TGTGCCAGCAGAGACAGTTCTTATGGCTACACCTTC. It codes for CASRDSSYGYTF.

The chain recombines TRBV5-1 with TRBJ2-5; 9 bases align to TRBD2. Germline CDR1 and CDR2: SGHRS and YFSETQ. Germline trimming cut 0 bases from V and 3 bases from J; bases unmatched to any gene: 3. The CDR3 has 15 residues. The CDR3 reads CASSLAPSGEETQYF. The CDR3 DNA reads as TGCGCCAGCAGCTTGGCCCCTAGCGGGGAAGAGACCCAGTACTTC.

There are a few counts of this clonotype. A read error may account for a junction end that differs from germline. The chain recombines TRBV5-6 with TRBJ1-2; D unresolved. CDR3 length: 12 residues. CDR1 is SGHDT and CDR2 is YYEEEE in the germline V gene. CDR3 coding DNA: TGTACCAGTTGGGAGGATAACTATGGCTACACCTTC. Encoded protein: CTSWEDNYGYTF.

This clonotype was seen more than once but under ten times. J is TRBJ1-1 and V is TRBV10-2, with TRBD1 matching 8 bases. V gave up 8 bases and J gave up 6 bases; unmatched junction bases: 5. From germline, CDR1 is WSHSY and CDR2 SAAADI. The length of the CDR3 is 12 residues. DNA of the CDR3: TGCGCCAGCGAGACAGGGGCATCTGAAGCTTTCTTT. Translation gives CASETGASEAFF.

In this sample, this clonotype turned up many times. This chain links TRBV7-3 with TRBJ2-3, with TRBD1 identical over 8 bases. The CDR3 totals 17 residues. Germline V gene data show CDR1 as SGHTA and CDR2 as FQGTGA. V shed 0 bases, J shed 5 bases, and the junction held 10 bases outside the gene matches. The CDR3 sequence is CASSLTPPGQGLDTQYF. CDR3 in DNA: TGTGCCAGCAGCTTAACCCCCCCAGGACAGGGCCTAGATACGCAGTATTTT.

The V and J genes are TRBV10-3 and TRBJ1-2, with a weak D call TRBD1 (5 bases). Germline V gene lookup returns CDR1 ENHRY and CDR2 SYGVKD. The CDR3 has 13 residues. V lost 2 bases and J lost 6, with 10 bases in between. CDR3: CAISEEGSNGYTF. In DNA, the CDR3 is TGTGCCATCAGTGAGGAGGGGAGTAATGGCTACACCTTC.

The chain uses TRBV4-1 and TRBJ1-1; D is unclear. Germline V lookup: CDR1 MGHRA, CDR2 YSYEKL. This CDR3 has 14 residues. Trimming took off 4 bases at V and 1 base at J, with 10 bases between the two ends. CDR3 region: CASSPPGWNTEAFF. For the CDR3, the DNA is TGCGCCAGCAGCCCTCCTGGATGGAACACTGAAGCTTTCTTT.

The J gene is TRBJ1-6, the V gene TRBV25-1, with D uncertain. The germline V gene encodes CDR1 MGHDK and CDR2 SYGVNS. CDR3 size: 15 residues. Trimming took 4 bases from V and 0 from J, leaving 7 bases between them. The CDR3, as DNA: TGTGCCAGCAGTGCGGCGGGCTCCTATAATTCACCCCTCCACTTT. Translated: CASSAAGSYNSPLHF.

This clonotype showed up just a few times. V usage is TRBV12-3 or TRBV12-4 and J usage is TRBJ2-2; 8 bases are a match to TRBD1. The CDR3 sequence is 14 residues long. The V and J ends lost 6 bases and 3 bases, in that order; junction bases with no gene match: 3. CDR3 coding DNA: TGTGCCAGCAGGACGGACAGGGACACCGGGGAGCTGTTTTTT. It codes for CASRTDRDTGELFF.

This rearrangement joins TRBV5-6 to TRBJ2-3; D is ambiguous. Germline CDR1 is SGHDT and CDR2 is YYEEEE. The V end lost 4 bases, the J end lost 0 bases, and 6 bases lay between the germline ends. The CDR3 loop spans 13 amino acids. CDR3 nucleotides: TGTGCCAGCAGCCCTACTAGCACAGATACGCAGTATTTT. Translated, it gives CASSPTSTDTQYF. Based on the CDR3 plus reference TRBV5-6 and TRBJ2-3, the full variable domain is DAGVTQSPTHLIKTRGQQVTLRCSPKSGHDTVSWYQQALGQGPQFIFQYYEEEERQRGNFPDRFSGHQFPNYSSELNVNALLLGDSALYLCASSPTSTDTQYFGPGTRLTVL.

This clonotype was detected a few times. The CDR3 DNA reads as TGTGCCAGCAGTCACCCCACAGGCACTGGAAACACCATATATTTT. This encodes CASSHPTGTGNTIYF. V usage is TRBV6-4 and J usage is TRBJ1-3; TRBD1 might be the D (5 bases). This CDR3 region has 15 residues. The V end lost 5 bases, the J end lost 2 bases, and 13 bases lay between the germline ends. In germline, CDR1 is MRHNA, CDR2 SNTAGT.

The rearrangement joins TRBV10-3 to TRBJ2-7; the D call may be TRBD1 or TRBD2 (5 bases each). CDR1 and CDR2 from the germline V gene are ENHRY and SYGVKD. Between the trimmed V and J ends, which lost 8 bases and 1 base, there was a span of 12 bases. This CDR3 is 13 amino acids long. CDR3 in DNA: TGTGCCATCGGGGGACGGAATTCCTACGAGCAGTACGTC. Translating gives CAIGGRNSYEQYV.

The sample holds many counts of this clonotype. The chain carries TRBV7-9 and TRBJ1-1; D might be TRBD1 (6 bases). The CDR3 covers 13 residues. Germline CDR1 is SEHNR and CDR2 is FQNEAQ (reference sequence). The germline V and J ends were trimmed by 5 bases and 7 bases, with 14 bases remaining between them. CDR3 protein: CASSPGNRVEAFF. The CDR3 nucleotides are TGTGCCAGCAGCCCCGGGAACAGGGTTGAAGCTTTCTTT.

This chain links TRBV5-1 with TRBJ2-7, with 7 bases fitting TRBD1. Trimming at V came to 0 bases and at J to 9 bases, leaving 12 bases not matched to a gene. Germline V lookup: CDR1 SGHRS, CDR2 YFSETQ. This CDR3 is built from 15 residues. CDR3 bases: TGCGCCAGCAGCTTGGGGGACAGTCTCTCCTATGGGCAGTACTTC. Translated, it gives CASSLGDSLSYGQYF.

Note on this clonotype: A read error may be the cause here, since a much bigger clone is one base away. The CDR3 end shows no conserved phenylalanine or tryptophan, and so a read error is likely. J is TRBJ1-1 and V is TRBV7-2; D is possibly TRBD1 (6 bases). Germline CDR1 and CDR2: SGHTA and FQGNSA. V was trimmed by 4 bases and J by 7 bases, leaving 10 bases between them. This CDR3 comprises 12 residues. The CDR3 DNA is TGTGCCAGCAGCTCTACAGGGAATGAAGCTTTCCTT. Translating gives CASSSTGNEAFL.

CDR3 amino acids: CASSVENRGADNYGYTF. CDR3 coding DNA: TGTGCCAGCAGCGTAGAAAACAGGGGTGCCGATAACTATGGCTACACCTTC. This chain connects TRBV9 to TRBJ1-2; 7 bases map to TRBD1. In germline, CDR1 is SGDLS, CDR2 YYNGEE. V dropped 0 bases and J dropped 1; count of bases not matched to a gene: 9. The length of the CDR3 is 17 residues.